Listed here is a single T cell receptor beta chain. Its specificity is unknown. The table came from immunoSEQ multiplex PCR; TCRdb's copy has only in-frame clones and leaves some out. The sample includes 11,000 to 15,000 clones, 94% of them seen just once. The data stem from a study of T cell clonotyping in hematopoietic cell transplantation. Study-level points and caveats: No sorting was done, leaving CD4 and CD8 contributions mixed. Pathologically expanded recipient clonotypes increased progressively from day 30 to day 180 as diversity fell.

The V end lost 2 bases, the J end lost 2 bases, and 13 bases lay between the germline ends. The CDR3 extends over 16 amino acids. Germline V gene data show CDR1 as SGHTS and CDR2 as YDEGEE. The sample consisted of PBMCs, taken 30 days after allogeneic stem cell transplant. The TCR was taken from a male patient between 55 and 70 years old who had an allogeneic stem cell transplant from an unrelated donor, so the T cells may come from the graft donor. Some clones in this sample may be carry-over from other donors' samples. The chain is built from TRBV5-8 and TRBJ2-2, with D possibly matching TRBD2 (6 bases). The CDR3 DNA sequence: TGTGCCAGCAGCTTTGAAATAGCGGAAAACACCGGGGAGCTGTTTTTT. Translation gives CASSFEIAENTGELFF. Looking up the rest from reference TRBV5-8 and TRBJ2-2 gives the full variable domain: EAGVTQSPTHLIKTRGQQATLRCSPISGHTSVYWYQQALGLGLQFLLWYDEGEERNRGNFPPRFSGRQFPNYSSELNVNALELEDSALYLCASSFEIAENTGELFFGEGSRLTVL.